This T cell receptor (beta chain) was found in a study of cytomegalovirus exposure and HLA in healthy donors. Germline V gene lookup returns CDR1 MNHEY and CDR2 SMNVEV (reference sequence). Trimming took 5 bases from V and 5 from J; bases not matched to a gene: 12. CDR3 length: 16 residues. Study-level results: There were some V segments, including TRBV6-2 and TRBV6-3, excluded as indistinguishable. It was reported in a later analysis that an Asian-associated ancestry cluster showed fewer N-insertions than the 666-donor mean. Other equally common chains were less clonally expanded than HLA-associated TCR beta chains, a later analysis showed.

To note about this clone: The antigen remains unidentified.

The PCR was carried out with 60 Vbeta primers and 13 Jbeta primers. TCRdb's copy holds only in-frame clones and misses some; the assay was immunoSEQ multiplex PCR. The data contain roughly 66,000 clones, 55% to 65% of them singletons. V is TRBV27 and J is TRBJ1-2; TRBD1 agrees at 9 bases. The clonotype originates from a woman between 50 and 59 years old in good health and CMV-seronegative. The specimen was PBMCs. The CDR3 DNA reads as TGTGCCAGCAGTCTGAGTCCCGGGACAGGGATTTATGGCTACACCTTC. Amino acid sequence: CASSLSPGTGIYGYTF.